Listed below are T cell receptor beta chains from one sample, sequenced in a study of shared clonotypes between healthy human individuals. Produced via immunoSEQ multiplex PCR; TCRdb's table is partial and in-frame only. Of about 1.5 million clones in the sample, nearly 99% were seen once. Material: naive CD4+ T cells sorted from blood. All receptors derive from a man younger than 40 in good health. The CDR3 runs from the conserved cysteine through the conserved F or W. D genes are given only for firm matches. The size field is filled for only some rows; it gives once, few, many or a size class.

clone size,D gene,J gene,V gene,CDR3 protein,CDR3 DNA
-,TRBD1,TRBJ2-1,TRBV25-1,CASSTGGSYNEQFF,TGTGCCAGCAGTACAGGGGGCTCATACAATGAGCAGTTCTTC
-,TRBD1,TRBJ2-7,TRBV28,CASSWGVRDRPYEQYF,TGTGCCAGCAGTTGGGGAGTCCGGGACAGGCCCTACGAGCAGTACTTC
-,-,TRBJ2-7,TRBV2,CASTQTAFDSYEQYF,TGTGCCAGCACTCAGACCGCTTTCGACTCCTACGAGCAGTACTTC
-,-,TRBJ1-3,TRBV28,CASRPGTTGNTIYF,TGTGCCAGCAGGCCCGGGACAACTGGAAACACCATATATTTT
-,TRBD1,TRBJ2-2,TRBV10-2,CASSESRLGTGANTGELFF,TGCGCCAGCAGTGAGTCGAGATTAGGGACAGGGGCGAACACCGGGGAGCTGTTTTTT
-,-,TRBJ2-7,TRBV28,CASSQNYEQYF,TGTGCCAGCAGTCAAAACTACGAGCAGTACTTC
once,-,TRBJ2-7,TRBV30,CAWSRDPKGEQYF,TGTGCCTGGAGTCGGGACCCCAAGGGAGAGCAGTACTTC
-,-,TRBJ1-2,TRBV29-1,CSVGPDRSYGYTF,TGCAGCGTTGGTCCTGACAGATCCTATGGCTACACCTTC
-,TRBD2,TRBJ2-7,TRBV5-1,CASSLATSGRGRSYEQYF,TGCGCCAGCAGCTTGGCCACTAGCGGGAGAGGTCGCTCCTACGAGCAGTACTTC
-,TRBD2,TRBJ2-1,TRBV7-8,CASSSAGAGLLAVVGNEQFF,TGTGCCAGCAGCTCAGCGGGGGCAGGGTTATTAGCGGTGGTCGGGAATGAGCAGTTCTTC
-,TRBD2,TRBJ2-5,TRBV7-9,CASSLTGTSVQETQYF,TGTGCCAGCAGCTTGACCGGGACTAGCGTCCAAGAGACCCAGTACTTC
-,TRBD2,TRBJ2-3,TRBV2,CASSELADTDTQYF,TGTGCCAGCAGCGAACTAGCGGACACAGATACGCAGTATTTT
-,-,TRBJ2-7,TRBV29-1,CSVAISSPYEQYF,TGCAGCGTTGCGATTTCGAGTCCCTACGAGCAGTACTTC
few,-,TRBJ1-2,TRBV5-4,CASSVEPGQPEGYTF,TGTGCCAGCAGCGTGGAGCCCGGACAGCCTGAAGGCTACACCTTC
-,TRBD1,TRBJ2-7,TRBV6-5,CASSLGQGSYEQYF,TGTGCCAGCAGTTTGGGACAGGGATCCTACGAGCAGTACTTC
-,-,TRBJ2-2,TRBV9,CASSVRERSNTGELFF,TGTGCCAGCAGCGTACGAGAGCGCTCGAACACCGGGGAGCTGTTTTTT
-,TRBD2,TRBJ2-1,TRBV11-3,CASSLGVGTSGLNEQFF,TGTGCCAGCAGCTTAGGCGTCGGGACTAGCGGGTTGAATGAGCAGTTCTTC
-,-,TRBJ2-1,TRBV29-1,CSVDRLNEQFF,TGCAGCGTTGATAGGTTAAATGAGCAGTTCTTC
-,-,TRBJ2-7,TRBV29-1,CSVDAGYEQYF,TGCAGCGTTGATGCGGGCTACGAGCAGTACTTC
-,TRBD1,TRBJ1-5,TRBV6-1,CASSEQGAGDLPQHF,TGTGCCAGCAGTGAACAGGGGGCCGGAGACTTGCCCCAGCATTTT
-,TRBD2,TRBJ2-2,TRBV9,CASSVGLAGPGELFF,TGTGCCAGCAGCGTAGGACTAGCGGGACCCGGGGAGCTGTTTTTT
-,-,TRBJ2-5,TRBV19,CASSIGQETQYF,TGTGCCAGTAGTATCGGGCAGGAGACCCAGTACTTC
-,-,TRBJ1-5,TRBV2,CASSNEADQPQHF,TGTGCCAGCAGTAATGAGGCGGATCAGCCCCAGCATTTT